This T cell receptor (beta chain) was retrieved from a study of T cell changes during pregnancy in multiple sclerosis. Assay: immunoSEQ multiplex PCR; the TCRdb copy retains only in-frame clones and omits some. The sample has about 100,000 clones, about nine tenths seen once. V was pared by 4 bases and J by 12 bases, with 15 bases between. The germline gives CDR1 SGHAT, CDR2 FQNNGV. This CDR3 is built from 12 residues. The chain recombines TRBV11-2 with TRBJ1-2; no reliable D call. The TCR comes from a female donor with multiple sclerosis, enrolled in a pregnancy study. The sequenced sample was peripheral blood, obtained after pregnancy. The DNA of the CDR3 is TGTGCCAGCAGCTCATTGAGTGGGCTCAACACCTTC. Protein product: CASSSLSGLNTF.